This T cell receptor (beta chain) is drawn from a study of T cell repertoires in ileal Crohn's disease. Points from the study as a whole: Endoscopic recurrence occurred in every patient whose clonality exceeded 26.8%.

Worth noting for this clone: Antigen: not known.

Time point of the sample: neoterminal ileum biopsy at postoperative endoscopy, about 6 months after surgery. Included were adult ileal or ileocolonic Crohn's patients indicated for ileocolonic resection. Only in-frame clones appear in the TCRdb table, and some are missing; sequencing was by immunoSEQ multiplex PCR. The table lists roughly 13,000 clones, about 82% of them singletons. The CDR3 is 12 amino acids. V lost 5 bases to trimming and J lost 10 bases; unmatched junction nucleotides: 4. In germline, CDR1 is SGHRS, CDR2 YFSETQ. The sequencing sample was made of ileal tissue. This TCR was sampled from an adult with Crohn's disease. This rearrangement joins TRBV5-1 to TRBJ2-1, with 9 bases lining up with TRBD2. CDR3: CASRHGTSEQFF. CDR3 nucleotides: TGCGCCAGCAGACACGGGACTAGCGAGCAGTTCTTC.